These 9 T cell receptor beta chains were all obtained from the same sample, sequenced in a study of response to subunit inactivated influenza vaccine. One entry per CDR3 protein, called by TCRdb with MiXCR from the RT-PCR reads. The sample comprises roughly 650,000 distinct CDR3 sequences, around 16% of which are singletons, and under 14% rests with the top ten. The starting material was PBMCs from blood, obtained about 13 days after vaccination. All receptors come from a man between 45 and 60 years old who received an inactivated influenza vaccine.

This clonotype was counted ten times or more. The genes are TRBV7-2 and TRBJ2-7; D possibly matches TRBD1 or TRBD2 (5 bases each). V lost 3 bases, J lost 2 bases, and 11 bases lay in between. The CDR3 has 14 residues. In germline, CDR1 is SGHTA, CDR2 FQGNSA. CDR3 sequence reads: CASSFTGTTYEQYF. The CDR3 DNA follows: TGTGCCAGCAGCTTTACCGGGACGACCTACGAGCAGTACTTC.

CDR3 sequence: CASSLGTSGRSHNEQFF. The CDR3, as DNA: TGTGCCAGCAGCTTAGGGACTAGCGGGAGGTCCCACAATGAGCAGTTCTTC. The chain employs TRBV11-2 and TRBJ2-1, with TRBD2 identical over 14 bases. Germline V gene data show CDR1 as SGHAT and CDR2 as FQNNGV. This CDR3 has 17 residues. V trimming: 1 base; J trimming: 5 bases; junction bases outside the gene matches: 4.

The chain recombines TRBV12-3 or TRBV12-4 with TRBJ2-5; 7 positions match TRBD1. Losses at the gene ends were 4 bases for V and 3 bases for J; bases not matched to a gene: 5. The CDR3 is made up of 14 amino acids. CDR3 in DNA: TGTGCCAGCAGTTGGGTCACAGGGGAAGAGACCCAGTACTTC. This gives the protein CASSWVTGEETQYF.

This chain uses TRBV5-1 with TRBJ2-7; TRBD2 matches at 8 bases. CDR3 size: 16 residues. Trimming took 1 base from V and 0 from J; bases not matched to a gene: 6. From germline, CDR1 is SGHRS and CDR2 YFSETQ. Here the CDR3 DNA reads TGCGCCAGCAGCTTGAATACGGGAGGGCCCTCCTACGAGCAGTACTTC. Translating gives CASSLNTGGPSYEQYF.

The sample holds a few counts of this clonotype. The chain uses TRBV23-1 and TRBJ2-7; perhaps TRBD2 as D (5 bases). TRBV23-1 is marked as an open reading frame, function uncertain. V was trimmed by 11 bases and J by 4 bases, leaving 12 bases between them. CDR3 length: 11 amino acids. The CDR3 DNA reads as TGCGCCTCCGACGAGGGATACGAGCAGTACTTC. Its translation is CASDEGYEQYF.

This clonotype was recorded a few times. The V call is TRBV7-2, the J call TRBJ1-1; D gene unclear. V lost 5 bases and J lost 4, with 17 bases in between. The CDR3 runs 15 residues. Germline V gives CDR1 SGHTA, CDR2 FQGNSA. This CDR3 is CASSPRRGVGTEAFF. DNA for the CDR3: TGTGCCAGCAGCCCCCGACGGGGTGTCGGCACTGAAGCTTTCTTT.

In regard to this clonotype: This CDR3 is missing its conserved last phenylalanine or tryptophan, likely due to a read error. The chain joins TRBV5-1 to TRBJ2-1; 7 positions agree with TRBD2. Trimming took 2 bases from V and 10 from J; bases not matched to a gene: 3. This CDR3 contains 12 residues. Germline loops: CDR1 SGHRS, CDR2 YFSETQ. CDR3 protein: CASSLRLAEQFL. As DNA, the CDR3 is TGCGCCAGCAGCTTAAGACTAGCAGAGCAGTTCTTG.

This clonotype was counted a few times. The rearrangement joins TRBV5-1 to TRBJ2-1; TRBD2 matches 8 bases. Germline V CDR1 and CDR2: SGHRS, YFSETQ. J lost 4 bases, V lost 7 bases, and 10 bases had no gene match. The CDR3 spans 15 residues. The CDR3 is CASGKDPGGYNEQFF. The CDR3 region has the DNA TGCGCCAGCGGCAAAGACCCGGGAGGGTACAATGAGCAGTTCTTC. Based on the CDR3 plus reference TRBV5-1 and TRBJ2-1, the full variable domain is KAGVTQTPRYLIKTRGQQVTLSCSPISGHRSVSWYQQTPGQGLQFLFEYFSETQRNKGNFPGRFSGRQFSNSRSEMNVSTLELGDSALYLCASGKDPGGYNEQFFGPGTRLTVL.

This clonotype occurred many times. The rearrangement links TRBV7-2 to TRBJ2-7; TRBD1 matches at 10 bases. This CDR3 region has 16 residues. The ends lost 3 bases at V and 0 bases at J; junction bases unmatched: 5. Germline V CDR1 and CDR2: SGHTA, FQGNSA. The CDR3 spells CASSFSRTGGSYEQYF. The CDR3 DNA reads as TGTGCCAGCAGCTTCTCGAGGACAGGGGGCTCCTACGAGCAGTACTTC.